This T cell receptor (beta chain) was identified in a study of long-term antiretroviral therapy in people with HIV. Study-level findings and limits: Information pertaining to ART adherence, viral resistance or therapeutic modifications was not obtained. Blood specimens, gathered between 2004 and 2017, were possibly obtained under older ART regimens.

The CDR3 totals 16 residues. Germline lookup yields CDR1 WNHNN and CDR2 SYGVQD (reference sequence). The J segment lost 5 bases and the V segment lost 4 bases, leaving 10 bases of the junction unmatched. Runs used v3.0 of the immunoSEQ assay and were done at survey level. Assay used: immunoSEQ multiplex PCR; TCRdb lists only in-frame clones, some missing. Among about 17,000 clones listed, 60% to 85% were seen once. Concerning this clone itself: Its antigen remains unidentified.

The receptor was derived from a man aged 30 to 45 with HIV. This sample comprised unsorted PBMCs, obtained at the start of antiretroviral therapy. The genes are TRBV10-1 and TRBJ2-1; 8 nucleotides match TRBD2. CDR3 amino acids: CASSARSFSGNNEQFF. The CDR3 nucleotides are TGCGCCAGCAGTGCTCGGTCTTTTAGCGGGAACAATGAGCAGTTCTTC.